A single sample is the source of the 27 T cell receptor beta chains below, sequenced in a study of neurological immune-mediated disorders. Described time point: technical triplicate 3. TCRdb redid the calling of the 5' RACE reads with MiXCR, one entry per CDR3 protein. Of nearly 30,000 distinct CDR3 sequences in the sample, approximately 15% were seen once. Sequenced: CD4+ T cells from blood. The receptors were gathered from a female donor with HTLV-1-associated myelopathy (HAM/TSP).

The table lists this clonotype with many counts. This chain uses TRBV21-1 with TRBJ1-2; the D call TRBD1 from the table was never checked on the DNA. TRBV21-1 is termed a pseudogene. This CDR3 region has 15 residues. DNA for the CDR3: TGTGCCAGCAGCCCCCCGGGACAGGGACCCTCTGGCTACACCTTC. It specifies CASSPPGQGPSGYTF.

This clonotype has ten or more counts. The chain is built from TRBV11-3 and TRBJ2-2, with TRBD1 identical over 7 bases. Germline assignment: CDR1 SGHNT and CDR2 YENEEA. Trimming at V came to 5 bases and at J to 0 bases, leaving 3 bases not matched to a gene. The CDR3 is made up of 15 amino acids. The CDR3 DNA is TGTGCCAGCAGCCCGACAGGGACGAACACCGGGGAGCTGTTTTTT. Its translation: CASSPTGTNTGELFF. The variable domain in full, with the rest retrieved from reference TRBV11-3 and TRBJ2-2, is EAGVVQSPRYKIIEKKQPVAFWCNPISGHNTLYWYLQNLGQGPELLIRYENEEAVDDSQLPKDRFSAERLKGVDSTLKIQPAELGDSAVYLCASSPTGTNTGELFFGEGSRLTVL.

The sample holds many counts of this clonotype. The chain employs TRBV6-2 or TRBV6-3 and TRBJ2-5; D remains ambiguous. The CDR3 length is 14 residues. Trimming shortened V by 0 bases and J by 2 bases, and 7 bases separated the two germline ends. Per the germline V gene, CDR1 is MNHEY and CDR2 is SVGEGT. The DNA of the CDR3 is TGTGCCAGCAGTTACTCGAGGATGCAAGAGACCCAGTACTTC. It codes for CASSYSRMQETQYF.

This clonotype has a count of ten or more. V is TRBV24-1 and J is TRBJ1-2; perhaps TRBD1 as D (6 bases). Germline CDR1 reads KGHDR; CDR2 reads SFDVKD. Trimming took 2 bases from V and 4 from J, leaving 13 bases between them. The CDR3 is 15 residues long. The CDR3 protein is CATSDSIQGGYGYTF. CDR3 coding DNA: TGTGCCACCAGTGATTCCATACAGGGAGGCTATGGCTACACCTTC.

This rearrangement joins TRBV20-1 to TRBJ2-7; 8 positions agree with TRBD1. Germline V gene data show CDR1 as DFQATT and CDR2 as SNEGSKA (reference sequence). The CDR3 contains 14 residues. V gave up 6 bases and J gave up 6 bases; unmatched junction bases: 13. CDR3 bases: TGCAGTGCCCTAACCGGACAGGGATCTCTCGAGCAGTACTTC. Translating gives CSALTGQGSLEQYF.

This clonotype came up a few times. The chain uses TRBV12-5 and TRBJ1-4; D ambiguous. The V end lost 4 bases, the J end lost 0 bases, and 9 bases lay between the germline ends. The length of the CDR3 is 15 residues. Germline loops: CDR1 LGHNT, CDR2 FRNRAP. The CDR3 reads CASGSDGATNEKLFF. The CDR3 DNA sequence: TGTGCTAGTGGTTCCGACGGTGCAACTAATGAAAAACTGTTTTTT.

At least ten counts were recorded for this clonotype. The CDR3 loop reads CASSPSSGSYNSPLHF. The CDR3 DNA follows: TGTGCCAGCTCGCCGAGCTCTGGGTCCTATAATTCACCCCTCCACTTT. The gene calls are TRBV18 and TRBJ1-6; D gene ambiguous. With 6 bases removed from V and 1 base from J, the gap between germline ends came to 13 bases. Germline CDR1 reads KGHSH; CDR2 reads LQKENI. This CDR3 has 16 amino acids.

This clonotype was counted at least ten times. The genes are TRBV11-2 and TRBJ2-7; 9 nucleotides line up with TRBD2. Per the germline V gene, CDR1 is SGHAT and CDR2 is FQNNGV. This CDR3 spans 14 amino acids. With V trimmed by 5 bases and J by 5 bases, 7 bases remained unmatched. CDR3 sequence (DNA): TGTGCCAGCAGCCCCAGCGGGAGGTACCACGAGCAGTACTTC. It encodes CASSPSGRYHEQYF. The full variable domain, completed using reference TRBV11-2 and TRBJ2-7, is EAGVAQSPRYKIIEKRQSVAFWCNPISGHATLYWYQQILGQGPKLLIQFQNNGVVDDSQLPKDRFSAERLKGVDSTLKIQPAKLEDSAVYLCASSPSGRYHEQYFGPGTRLTVT.

The chain is built from TRBV7-7 and TRBJ2-7; TRBD2 aligns across 9 bases. The CDR3 is made up of 14 amino acids. The V segment lost 8 bases and the J segment 3 bases; nucleotides outside the gene matches: 8. Germline assignment: CDR1 SSHAT and CDR2 FNYEAQ (reference sequence). The CDR3, as DNA: TGTGCCAGCGAACCGGGACTAGCAGTCTACGAGCAGTACTTC. It yields the protein CASEPGLAVYEQYF.

This clonotype was counted many times. The chain is built from TRBV12-3 or TRBV12-4 and TRBJ2-3, with D possibly matching TRBD2 (6 bases). The CDR3 contains 14 residues. The ends were cut back, 6 bases at V and 4 bases at J, with 14 bases in the middle. Here the CDR3 DNA reads TGTGCCAGCAGCCCGGGACTTAGGGCAGATACGCAGTATTTT. Amino acid sequence: CASSPGLRADTQYF.

This clonotype has ten or more counts. The V call is TRBV20-1, the J call TRBJ2-2, with D possibly being TRBD2 (5 bases). In germline, CDR1 is DFQATT, CDR2 SNEGSKA (reference sequence). Trimming left V 3 bases short and J 4 bases short, with 12 bases between. CDR3 length equals 14 residues. The CDR3 DNA reads TGCAGTGCTAGTTCGGGGTGGGTCACCGGGGAGCTGTTTTTT. It codes for CSASSGWVTGELFF.

The table lists this clonotype with many counts. This rearrangement joins TRBV5-1 to TRBJ2-5, with D hard to call. The CDR3 is made up of 15 amino acids. Germline V gene data show CDR1 as SGHRS and CDR2 as YFSETQ. Trimming pared 5 bases from V and 5 bases from J, leaving 19 bases between. Here the CDR3 reads CASRIGTTPAETQYF. The CDR3 DNA reads as TGCGCCAGCAGAATTGGAACAACACCGGCGGAGACCCAGTACTTC.

This clonotype showed up many times. This chain joins TRBV7-2 and TRBJ2-1, with D uncertain. The CDR3 extends over 14 amino acids. From germline, CDR1 is SGHTA and CDR2 FQGNSA. With 1 base removed from V and 1 base from J, the gap between germline ends came to 5 bases. Here the CDR3 reads CASSLVESYNEQFF. DNA for the CDR3: TGTGCCAGCAGCTTAGTAGAATCCTACAATGAGCAGTTCTTC.

Points on this clonotype: An end of the junction differs from the germline gene, which may be a read error. The V gene is TRBV5-1, the J gene TRBJ2-1; D is possibly TRBD2 (6 bases). The germline V gene encodes CDR1 SGHRS and CDR2 YFSETQ. The length of the CDR3 is 14 residues. The CDR3 DNA reads as TGCGCAAGCAGCATGGGACTCGATTACAATGAGCAGTTCTTC. Encoded protein: CASSMGLDYNEQFF.

This clonotype was seen ten or more times. This rearrangement joins TRBV20-1 to TRBJ1-2, with D possibly being TRBD1 (5 bases). This CDR3 region has 14 residues. The V gene's germline CDR1 is DFQATT and CDR2 SNEGSKA (reference sequence). V shed 3 bases and J shed 7 bases, with 18 bases lying between them. The CDR3 sequence: CSASSPGPVGGYTF. In DNA, the CDR3 is TGCAGTGCTAGCTCACCAGGGCCCGTCGGTGGCTACACCTTC.

In its sample, this clonotype was seen many times. V gene TRBV20-1 combines with J gene TRBJ2-1, with 9 nucleotides matching TRBD2. V gave up 7 bases and J gave up 7 bases; unmatched junction bases: 14. The CDR3 runs 15 residues. Germline V gene sequence: CDR1 DFQATT, CDR2 SNEGSKA (reference sequence). CDR3 protein: CSGASGQSGGNEQFF. CDR3 nucleotide sequence: TGCAGTGGCGCGTCCGGGCAGAGCGGGGGGAATGAGCAGTTCTTC.

This clonotype was found many times. This rearrangement joins TRBV5-1 to TRBJ2-1; D is uncertain. CDR1 is SGHRS and CDR2 is YFSETQ in the germline V gene. Trimming removed 2 bases from V and 0 bases from J, with 6 bases in between. The CDR3 sequence is 14 residues long. This CDR3 is CASSLTGSYNEQFF. The CDR3 DNA is TGCGCCAGCAGCTTAACGGGCTCCTACAATGAGCAGTTCTTC.

This clonotype has ten or more counts. The chain recombines TRBV29-1 with TRBJ2-3, with D uncertain. The CDR3 is 13 residues long. CDR1 SQVTM and CDR2 ANQGSEA come from the germline V gene. V was pared by 3 bases and J by 2 bases, with 9 bases between. The CDR3 reads CSVEPDPTDTQYF. CDR3 bases: TGCAGCGTTGAGCCGGACCCCACAGATACGCAGTATTTT.

This clonotype showed up many times. The V gene is TRBV5-1, the J gene TRBJ2-6; D is tentatively TRBD1 or TRBD2 (5 bases each). The CDR3 consists of 16 residues. Germline loops: CDR1 SGHRS, CDR2 YFSETQ. V dropped 3 bases and J dropped 0 bases, with 10 bases sitting between them. CDR3 nucleotide sequence: TGCGCCAGCAGCTGGGACGGGATCTCTGGGGCCAACGTCCTGACTTTC. It translates to CASSWDGISGANVLTF.

This clonotype was counted ten times or more. The chain joins TRBV11-3 to TRBJ1-1; perhaps TRBD1 as D (5 bases). The CDR3 covers 17 residues. Germline CDR1 reads SGHNT; CDR2 reads YENEEA. Trimming left V 6 bases short and J 5 bases short, with 25 bases between. The CDR3 nucleotides are TGTGCCAGCAGTTCCAATTGGGACTTTCCTATACGAACTGAAGCTTTCTTT. This translates into CASSSNWDFPIRTEAFF.

This clonotype occurred many times. The chain employs TRBV5-6 and TRBJ1-2; no clear D gene. V lost 6 bases and J lost 4, with 13 bases in between. There are 13 residues in the CDR3. Looked up from germline, CDR1 is SGHDT and CDR2 is YYEEEE. The CDR3 sequence is CASTGAATYGYTF. For the CDR3, the DNA is TGTGCCAGCACTGGCGCTGCTACCTATGGCTACACCTTC.

This clonotype was picked up many times. The chain joins TRBV5-1 to TRBJ1-1; D ambiguous. The germline V and J ends were trimmed by 6 bases and 0 bases, with 9 bases remaining between them. The CDR3 totals 13 residues. Germline CDR1 SGHRS, CDR2 YFSETQ. CDR3 bases: TGCGCCAGCAAGGTAGAGTTGAACACTGAAGCTTTCTTT. Translated: CASKVELNTEAFF.

The table lists this clonotype with many counts. The rearrangement links TRBV12-5 to TRBJ1-2; no reliable D call. CDR1 and CDR2 from the germline V gene are LGHNT and FRNRAP. V was cut by 3 bases and J by 7 bases, with 9 bases left in between. This CDR3 has 12 amino acids. The CDR3 nucleotides read TGTGCTAGTGGTTTATCAGGTCCTGGCTACACCTTC. Translating it yields CASGLSGPGYTF. Together with reference TRBV12-5 and TRBJ1-2, the CDR3 gives the full variable domain: DARVTQTPRHKVTEMGQEVTMRCQPILGHNTVFWYRQTMMQGLELLAYFRNRAPLDDSGMPKDRFSAEMPDATLATLKIQPSEPRDSAVYFCASGLSGPGYTFGSGTRLTVV.

The sample holds many counts of this clonotype. V usage is TRBV19 and J usage is TRBJ1-6; the match to TRBD1 covers 7 bases. CDR3 length: 15 residues. Trimming at V came to 7 bases and at J to 5 bases, leaving 8 bases not matched to a gene. CDR1 is LNHDA, CDR2 SQIVND, per germline (reference sequence). The CDR3 nucleotides are TGTGCCAGTAAAATGGAGGGGGCTAATAATTCACCCCTCCACTTT. Translating gives CASKMEGANNSPLHF.

This clonotype was seen ten or more times. This sequence joins TRBV6-5 and TRBJ1-2, with 7 bases aligning to TRBD1. V trimming: 4 bases; J trimming: 4 bases; junction bases outside the gene matches: 6. From germline, CDR1 is MNHEY and CDR2 SVGAGI. This CDR3 region has 14 residues. CDR3 region: CASSSTGTAYGYTF. CDR3 nucleotides: TGTGCCAGCAGTTCAACCGGGACAGCCTATGGCTACACCTTC.

V usage is TRBV18 and J usage is TRBJ1-2; 9 bases are shared with TRBD1. The V and J ends lost 5 bases and 1 base, in that order; junction bases with no gene match: 11. This CDR3 is built from 17 residues. Germline CDR1 KGHSH, CDR2 LQKENI. The CDR3 DNA sequence: TGTGCCAGCTCAGCTCGGACAGGGGTTTTGGATAACTATGGCTACACCTTC. As protein: CASSARTGVLDNYGYTF.

This clonotype showed up many times. The chain joins TRBV5-1 to TRBJ1-2, with 7 nucleotides matching TRBD1. V trimming: 2 bases; J trimming: 2 bases; junction bases outside the gene matches: 6. The CDR3 is 15 amino acids. Germline CDR1 is SGHRS and CDR2 is YFSETQ. The CDR3 region is CASSFDRVINYGYTF. In DNA form, the CDR3 reads TGCGCCAGCAGCTTCGACAGGGTGATAAACTATGGCTACACCTTC.